A single sample is the source of the 3 T cell receptor beta chains below, sequenced in a study of metastatic and nonmetastatic thyroid tumors. Before thyroid surgery, none of the patients had received any treatment. TCRdb re-analyzed the PCR reads through MiXCR. The top ten hold roughly 25% of the sample, which has about 40,000 clones, approximately 10% seen once. The sequencing sample was made of blood. These receptors all stem from a female donor with papillary thyroid cancer or a benign thyroid nodule (not recorded which). Some clones in this sample may be carry-over from other donors' samples.

This sequence joins TRBV7-6 and TRBJ2-7, with D possibly being TRBD2 (6 bases). V shed 5 bases and J shed 6 bases, with 23 bases lying between them. This CDR3 region has 16 residues. The germline gives CDR1 SGHVS, CDR2 FNYEAQ. The CDR3: CASSPAAYRETSEQYF. The CDR3 nucleotides read TGTGCCAGCAGCCCAGCGGCCTATCGGGAGACAAGCGAGCAGTACTTC.

This clone was seen repeatedly, ten times or more. This chain links TRBV20-1 with TRBJ2-1, with D possibly TRBD2 on 5 matching bases. The CDR3 covers 15 residues. From germline, CDR1 is DFQATT and CDR2 SNEGSKA (reference sequence). Between the trimmed V and J ends, which lost 5 bases and 0 bases, there was a span of 14 bases. CDR3 protein: CSAEPVGGSYNEQFF. The CDR3 coding sequence is TGCAGTGCTGAGCCCGTAGGAGGCTCCTACAATGAGCAGTTCTTC.

This clone was seen many times. The genes are TRBV6-1 and TRBJ2-7; D is tentatively TRBD1 or TRBD2 (6 bases each). The V end lost 2 bases, the J end lost 6 bases, and 14 bases lay between the germline ends. The CDR3 sequence is 14 residues long. Germline CDR1 MNHNS, CDR2 SASEGT. CDR3 residues: CASSEWGARLEQYF. The CDR3, as DNA: TGTGCCAGCAGTGAATGGGGGGCGCGTCTCGAGCAGTACTTC.